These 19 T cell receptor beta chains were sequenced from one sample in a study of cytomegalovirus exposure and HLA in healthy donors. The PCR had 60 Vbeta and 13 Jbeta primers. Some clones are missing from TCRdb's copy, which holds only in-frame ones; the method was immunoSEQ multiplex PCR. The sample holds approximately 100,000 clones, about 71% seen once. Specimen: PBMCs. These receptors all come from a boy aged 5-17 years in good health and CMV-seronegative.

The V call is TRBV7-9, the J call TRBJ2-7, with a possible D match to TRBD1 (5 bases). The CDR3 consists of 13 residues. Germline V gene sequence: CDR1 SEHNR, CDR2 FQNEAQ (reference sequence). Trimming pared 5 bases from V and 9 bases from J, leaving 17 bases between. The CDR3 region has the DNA TGTGCCAGCAGCCCAACAGGACAAATCGGGCAGTACTTC. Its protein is CASSPTGQIGQYF.

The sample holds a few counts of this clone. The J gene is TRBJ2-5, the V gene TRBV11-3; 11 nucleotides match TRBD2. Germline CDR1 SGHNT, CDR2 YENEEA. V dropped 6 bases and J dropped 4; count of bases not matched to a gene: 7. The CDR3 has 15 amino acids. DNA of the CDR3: TGTGCCAGCAGGTTGGGGCTAGCGGGGGGAGAGACCCAGTACTTC. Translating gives CASRLGLAGGETQYF.

The chain's CDR3 is CASSAASGQRYEQYF. CDR3 DNA: TGTGCCAGCAGTGCCGCTAGCGGACAAAGGTACGAGCAGTACTTC. This chain uses TRBV2 with TRBJ2-7; 7 nucleotides align to TRBD2. J lost 4 bases, V lost 4 bases, and 10 bases had no gene match. Germline V gene lookup returns CDR1 SNHLY and CDR2 FYNNEI. The length of the CDR3 is 15 residues.

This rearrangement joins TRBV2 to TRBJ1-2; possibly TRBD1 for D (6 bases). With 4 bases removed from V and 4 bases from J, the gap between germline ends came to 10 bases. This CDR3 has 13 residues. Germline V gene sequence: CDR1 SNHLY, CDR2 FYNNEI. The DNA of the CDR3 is TGTGCCAGCAGTGGACAACAGGGCTATGGCTACACCTTC. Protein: CASSGQQGYGYTF.

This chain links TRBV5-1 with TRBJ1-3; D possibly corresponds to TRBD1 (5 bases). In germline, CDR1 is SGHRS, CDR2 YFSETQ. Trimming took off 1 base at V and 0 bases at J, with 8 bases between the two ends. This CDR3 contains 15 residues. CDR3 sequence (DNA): TGCGCCAGCAGCTTGTATCAGGGCTCTGGAAACACCATATATTTT. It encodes CASSLYQGSGNTIYF.

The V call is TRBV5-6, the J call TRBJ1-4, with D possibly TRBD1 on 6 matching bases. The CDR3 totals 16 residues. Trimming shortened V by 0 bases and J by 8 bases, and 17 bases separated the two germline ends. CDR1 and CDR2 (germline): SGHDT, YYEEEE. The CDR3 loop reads CASSLGSTGAGEKLFF. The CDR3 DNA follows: TGTGCCAGCAGCTTGGGGTCGACAGGCGCGGGCGAAAAACTGTTTTTT.

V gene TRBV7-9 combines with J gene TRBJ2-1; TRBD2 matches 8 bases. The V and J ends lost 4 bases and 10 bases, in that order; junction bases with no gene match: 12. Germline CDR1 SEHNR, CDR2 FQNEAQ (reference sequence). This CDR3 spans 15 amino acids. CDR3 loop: CASSSGLAGSEEQFF. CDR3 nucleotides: TGTGCCAGCAGCTCCGGACTAGCAGGGTCGGAGGAGCAGTTCTTC.

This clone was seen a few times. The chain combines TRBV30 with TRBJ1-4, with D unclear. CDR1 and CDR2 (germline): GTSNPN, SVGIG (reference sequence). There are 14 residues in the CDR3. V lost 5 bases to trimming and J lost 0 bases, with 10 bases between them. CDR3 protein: CAWGRKATNEKLFF. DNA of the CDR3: TGTGCCTGGGGGCGTAAAGCAACTAATGAAAAACTGTTTTTT.

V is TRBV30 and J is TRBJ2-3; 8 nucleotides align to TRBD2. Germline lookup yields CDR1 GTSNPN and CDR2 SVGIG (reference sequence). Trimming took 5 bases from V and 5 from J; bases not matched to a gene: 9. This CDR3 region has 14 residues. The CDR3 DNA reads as TGTGCCTGGGGTTACCGGGGGGGGAGAGATACGCAGTATTTT. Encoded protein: CAWGYRGGRDTQYF.

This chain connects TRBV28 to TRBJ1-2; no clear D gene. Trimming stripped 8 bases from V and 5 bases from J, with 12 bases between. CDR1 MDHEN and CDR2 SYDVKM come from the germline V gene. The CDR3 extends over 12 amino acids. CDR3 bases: TGTGCCAGCGGGCTTCGGACTTATGGCTACACCTTC. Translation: CASGLRTYGYTF.

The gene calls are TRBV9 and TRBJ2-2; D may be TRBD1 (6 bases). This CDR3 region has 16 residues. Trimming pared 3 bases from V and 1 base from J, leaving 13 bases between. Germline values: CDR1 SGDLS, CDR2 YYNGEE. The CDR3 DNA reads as TGTGCCAGCAGCGACGCCGGGACAATGAACACCGGGGAGCTGTTTTTT. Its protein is CASSDAGTMNTGELFF. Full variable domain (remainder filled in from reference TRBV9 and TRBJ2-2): DSGVTQTPKHLITATGQRVTLRCSPRSGDLSVYWYQQSLDQGLQFLIQYYNGEERAKGNILERFSAQQFPDLHSELNLSSLELGDSALYFCASSDAGTMNTGELFFGEGSRLTVL.

The CDR3 loop reads CASSRAGGAGKTQYF. The CDR3 DNA is TGTGCCAGCAGCCGAGCTGGGGGGGCTGGAAAGACCCAGTACTTC. The chain employs TRBV11-3 and TRBJ2-5; a possible D gene is TRBD2 (7 bases). The CDR3 runs to 15 residues. Germline assignment: CDR1 SGHNT and CDR2 YENEEA. Trimming left V 5 bases short and J 6 bases short, with 19 bases between.

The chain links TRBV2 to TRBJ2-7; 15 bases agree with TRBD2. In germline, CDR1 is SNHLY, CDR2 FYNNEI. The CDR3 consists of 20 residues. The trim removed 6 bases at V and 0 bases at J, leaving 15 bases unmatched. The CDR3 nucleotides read TGTGCCAGCAGAACACTTCCGGGACTAGCGGGAGGCGGAGACTCCTACGAGCAGTACTTC. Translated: CASRTLPGLAGGGDSYEQYF.

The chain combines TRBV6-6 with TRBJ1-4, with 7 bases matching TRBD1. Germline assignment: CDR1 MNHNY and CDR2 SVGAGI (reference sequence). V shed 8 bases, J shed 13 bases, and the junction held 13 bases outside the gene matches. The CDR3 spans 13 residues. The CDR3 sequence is CASGGRTQGGLFF. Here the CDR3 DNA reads TGTGCCAGCGGCGGACGCACCCAGGGGGGACTGTTTTTT.

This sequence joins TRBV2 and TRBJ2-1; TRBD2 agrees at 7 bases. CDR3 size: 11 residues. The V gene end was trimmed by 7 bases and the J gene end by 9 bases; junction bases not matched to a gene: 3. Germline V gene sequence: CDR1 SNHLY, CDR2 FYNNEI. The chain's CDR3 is CASNWGGEQFF. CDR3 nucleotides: TGTGCCAGCAATTGGGGGGGTGAGCAGTTCTTC.

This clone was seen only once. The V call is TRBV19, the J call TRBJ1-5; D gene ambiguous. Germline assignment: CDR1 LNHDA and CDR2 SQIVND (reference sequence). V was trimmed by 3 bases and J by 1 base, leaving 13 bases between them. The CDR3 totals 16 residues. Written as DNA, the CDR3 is TGTGCCAGTAGTATCGGGGAGAGAATCAGCAATCAGCCCCAGCATTTT. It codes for CASSIGERISNQPQHF.

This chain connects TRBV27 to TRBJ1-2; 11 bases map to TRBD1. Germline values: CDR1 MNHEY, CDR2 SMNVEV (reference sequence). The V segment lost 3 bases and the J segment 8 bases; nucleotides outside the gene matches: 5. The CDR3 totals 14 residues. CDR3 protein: CASSLDRGRLGYTF. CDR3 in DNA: TGTGCCAGCAGTTTGGACAGGGGGCGATTAGGCTACACCTTC.

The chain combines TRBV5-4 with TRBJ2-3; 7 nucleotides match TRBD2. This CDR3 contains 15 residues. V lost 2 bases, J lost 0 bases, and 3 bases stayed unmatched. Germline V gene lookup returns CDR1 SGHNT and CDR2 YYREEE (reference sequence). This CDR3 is CASSLAGFSTDTQYF. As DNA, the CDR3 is TGTGCCAGCAGCTTAGCGGGATTCAGCACAGATACGCAGTATTTT. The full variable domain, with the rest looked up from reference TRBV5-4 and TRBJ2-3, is ETGVTQSPTHLIKTRGQQVTLRCSSQSGHNTVSWYQQALGQGPQFIFQYYREEENGRGNFPPRFSGLQFPNYSSELNVNALELDDSALYLCASSLAGFSTDTQYFGPGTRLTVL.

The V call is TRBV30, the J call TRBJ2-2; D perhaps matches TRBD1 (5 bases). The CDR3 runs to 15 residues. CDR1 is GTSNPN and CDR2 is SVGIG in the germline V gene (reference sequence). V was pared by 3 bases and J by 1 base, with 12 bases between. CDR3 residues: CAWRVGQLNTGELFF. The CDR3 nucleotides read TGTGCCTGGAGAGTGGGGCAGTTGAACACCGGGGAGCTGTTTTTT.